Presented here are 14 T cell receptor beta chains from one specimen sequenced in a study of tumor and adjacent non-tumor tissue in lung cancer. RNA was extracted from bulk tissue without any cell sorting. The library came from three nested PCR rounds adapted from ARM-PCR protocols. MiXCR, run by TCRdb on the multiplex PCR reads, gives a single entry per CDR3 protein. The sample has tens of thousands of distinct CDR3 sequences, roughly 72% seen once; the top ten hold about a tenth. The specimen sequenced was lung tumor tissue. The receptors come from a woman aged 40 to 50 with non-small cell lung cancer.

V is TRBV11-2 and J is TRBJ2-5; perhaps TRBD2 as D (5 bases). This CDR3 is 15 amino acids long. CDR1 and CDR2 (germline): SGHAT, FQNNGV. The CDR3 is CISTKFGLAQETQYF. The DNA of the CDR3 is TGTATCAGCACCAAATTCGGACTGGCACAAGAGACCCAGTACTTC.

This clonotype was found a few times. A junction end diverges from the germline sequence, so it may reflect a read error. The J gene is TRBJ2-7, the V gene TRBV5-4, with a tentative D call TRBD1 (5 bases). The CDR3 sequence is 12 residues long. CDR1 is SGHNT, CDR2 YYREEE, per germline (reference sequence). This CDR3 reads CASNLGPHEQYF. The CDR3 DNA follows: TGTGCCAGCAACTTGGGGCCCCACGAGCAGTACTTC.

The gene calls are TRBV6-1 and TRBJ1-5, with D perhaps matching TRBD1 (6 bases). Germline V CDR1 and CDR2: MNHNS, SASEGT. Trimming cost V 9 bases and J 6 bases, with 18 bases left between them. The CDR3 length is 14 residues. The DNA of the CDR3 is TGTGCCAGTAGAACCAACAGGGACGGTCAGCCCCAGCATTTT. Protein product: CASRTNRDGQPQHF.

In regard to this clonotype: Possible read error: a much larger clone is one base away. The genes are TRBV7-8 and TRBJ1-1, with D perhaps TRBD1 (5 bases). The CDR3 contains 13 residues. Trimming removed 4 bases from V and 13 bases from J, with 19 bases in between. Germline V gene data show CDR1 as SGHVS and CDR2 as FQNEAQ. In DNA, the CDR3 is TGTGCCAGCAGCTATGGACAAGGGACTGGAGTTTTCTTT. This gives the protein CASSYGQGTGVFF.

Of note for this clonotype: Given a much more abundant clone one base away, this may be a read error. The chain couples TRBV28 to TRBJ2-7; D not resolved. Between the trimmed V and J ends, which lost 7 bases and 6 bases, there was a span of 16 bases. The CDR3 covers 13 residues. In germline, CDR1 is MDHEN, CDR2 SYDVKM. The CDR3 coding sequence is TGTGCCAGCAATTTCGATGGAGTTGGCGAGCAGTACTTC. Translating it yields CASNFDGVGEQYF.

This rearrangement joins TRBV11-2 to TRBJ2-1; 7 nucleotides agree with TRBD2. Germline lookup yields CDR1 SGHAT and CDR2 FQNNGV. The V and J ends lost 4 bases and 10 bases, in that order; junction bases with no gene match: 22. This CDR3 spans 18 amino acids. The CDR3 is CASSSRIATNWGLREQFF. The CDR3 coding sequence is TGTGCCAGCAGCTCGCGCATCGCAACTAACTGGGGACTAAGGGAGCAGTTCTTC. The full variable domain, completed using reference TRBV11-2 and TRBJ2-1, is EAGVAQSPRYKIIEKRQSVAFWCNPISGHATLYWYQQILGQGPKLLIQFQNNGVVDDSQLPKDRFSAERLKGVDSTLKIQPAKLEDSAVYLCASSSRIATNWGLREQFFGPGTRLTVL.

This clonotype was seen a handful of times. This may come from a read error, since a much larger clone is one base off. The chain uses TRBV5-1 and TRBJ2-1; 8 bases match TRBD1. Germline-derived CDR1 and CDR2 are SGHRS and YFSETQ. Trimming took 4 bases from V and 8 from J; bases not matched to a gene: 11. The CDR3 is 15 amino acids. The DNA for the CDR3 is TGCGCCAGCAGCATCGCTAGTGGACAGGGCTATGAGCAGTTCTTC. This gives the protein CASSIASGQGYEQFF.

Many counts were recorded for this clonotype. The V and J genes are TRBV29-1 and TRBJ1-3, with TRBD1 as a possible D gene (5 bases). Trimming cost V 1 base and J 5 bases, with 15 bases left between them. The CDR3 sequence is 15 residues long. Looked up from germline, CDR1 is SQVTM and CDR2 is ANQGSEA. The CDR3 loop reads CSVEVGQGKRNTIYF. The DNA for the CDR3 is TGCAGCGTTGAAGTGGGGCAGGGTAAACGAAACACCATATATTTT.

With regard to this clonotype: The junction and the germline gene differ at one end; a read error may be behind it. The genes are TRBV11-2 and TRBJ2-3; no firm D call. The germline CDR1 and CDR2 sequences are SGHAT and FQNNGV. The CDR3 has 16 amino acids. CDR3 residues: CASSLYAGWATDTHYF. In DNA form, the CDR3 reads TGTGCCAGCAGTTTATACGCCGGGTGGGCCACAGATACGCACTATTTT.

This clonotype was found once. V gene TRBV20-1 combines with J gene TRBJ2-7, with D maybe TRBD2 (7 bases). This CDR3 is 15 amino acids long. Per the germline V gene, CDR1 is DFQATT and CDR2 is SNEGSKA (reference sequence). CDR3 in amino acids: CNTKDSGMLWYEQYF. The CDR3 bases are TGCAATACTAAGGACAGCGGGATGCTCTGGTACGAGCAGTACTTC.

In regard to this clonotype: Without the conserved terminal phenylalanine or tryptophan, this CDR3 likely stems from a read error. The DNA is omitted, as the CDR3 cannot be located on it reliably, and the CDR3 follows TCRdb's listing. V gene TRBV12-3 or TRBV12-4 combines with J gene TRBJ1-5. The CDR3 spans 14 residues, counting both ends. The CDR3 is CASSYLGSNQPQHS.

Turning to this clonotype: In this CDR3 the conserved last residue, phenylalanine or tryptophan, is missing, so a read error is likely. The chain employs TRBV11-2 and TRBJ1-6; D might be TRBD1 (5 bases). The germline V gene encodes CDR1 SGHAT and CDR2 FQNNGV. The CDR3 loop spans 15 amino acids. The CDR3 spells CASSLELTDNSHLHS. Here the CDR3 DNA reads TGTGCCAGCAGCTTAGAGTTGACAGATAATTCACACCTCCACTCT.

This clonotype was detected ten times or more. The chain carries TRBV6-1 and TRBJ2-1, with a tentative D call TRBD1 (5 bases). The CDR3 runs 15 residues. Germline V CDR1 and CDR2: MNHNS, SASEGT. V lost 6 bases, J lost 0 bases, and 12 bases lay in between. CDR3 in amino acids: CASSRAQSSYNEQFF. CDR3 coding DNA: TGTGCCAGCAGCAGGGCCCAGAGCTCCTACAATGAGCAGTTCTTC.

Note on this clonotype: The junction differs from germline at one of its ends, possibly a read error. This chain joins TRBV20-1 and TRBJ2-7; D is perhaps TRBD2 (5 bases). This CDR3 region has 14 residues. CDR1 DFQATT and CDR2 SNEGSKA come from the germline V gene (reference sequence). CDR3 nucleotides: TGCTGTGCCCCCGATGATGGGAGCTCCTACGAGCAGTACTTC. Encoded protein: CCAPDDGSSYEQYF.